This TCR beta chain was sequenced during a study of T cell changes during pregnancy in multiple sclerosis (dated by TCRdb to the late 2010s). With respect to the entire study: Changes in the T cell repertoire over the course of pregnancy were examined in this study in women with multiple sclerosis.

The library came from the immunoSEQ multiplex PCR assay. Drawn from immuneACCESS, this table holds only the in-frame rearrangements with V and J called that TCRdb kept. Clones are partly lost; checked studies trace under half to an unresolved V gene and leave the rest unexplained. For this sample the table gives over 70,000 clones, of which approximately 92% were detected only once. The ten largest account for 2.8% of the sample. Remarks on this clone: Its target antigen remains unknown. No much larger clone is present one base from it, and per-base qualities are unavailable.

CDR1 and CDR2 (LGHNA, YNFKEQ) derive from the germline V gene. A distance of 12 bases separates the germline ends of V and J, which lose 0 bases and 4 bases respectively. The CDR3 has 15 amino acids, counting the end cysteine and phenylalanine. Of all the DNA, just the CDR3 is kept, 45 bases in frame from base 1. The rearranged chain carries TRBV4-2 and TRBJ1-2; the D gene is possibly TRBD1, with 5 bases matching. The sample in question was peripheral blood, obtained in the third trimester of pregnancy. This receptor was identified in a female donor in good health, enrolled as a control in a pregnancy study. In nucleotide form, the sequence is TGTGCCAGCAGCCAAGATGGGGGGGGATCCTATGGCTACACCTTC. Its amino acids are CASSQDGGGSYGYTF.